This passage covers 2 T cell receptor beta chains from one sample sequenced in a study of T cells in Graves' hyperthyroidism and ophthalmopathy. RNA transcripts yielded amplified TCR beta CDR3 regions. RT-PCR in the first round (using the HTBI primer set) targeted the TCR CDR3. TCRdb called the multiplex PCR reads again in MiXCR, with one record for every CDR3 protein. The sample has about 520,000 distinct CDR3 sequences; around 21% are singletons. Input material: blood. These TCRs come from a man in his late teens or twenties with Graves' hyperthyroidism.

This clonotype was recorded many times. This rearrangement joins TRBV9 to TRBJ2-7; 7 bases map to TRBD1. In germline, CDR1 is SGDLS, CDR2 YYNGEE. The CDR3 contains 15 residues. V shed 0 bases, J shed 3 bases, and the junction held 6 bases outside the gene matches. DNA of the CDR3: TGTGCCAGCAGCGTAGGAACAGGGGTGAACTACGAGCAGTACTTC. It yields the protein CASSVGTGVNYEQYF.

This clonotype was seen a handful of times. The gene calls are TRBV4-1 and TRBJ1-1; perhaps TRBD1 as D (5 bases). Trimming took off 0 bases at V and 7 bases at J, with 12 bases between the two ends. This CDR3 contains 14 residues. Germline CDR1 MGHRA, CDR2 YSYEKL. CDR3 residues: CASSQDGGWVEAFF. CDR3 sequence (DNA): TGCGCCAGCAGCCAAGATGGGGGGTGGGTTGAAGCTTTCTTT.